Each of the 19 T cell receptor beta chains below was sequenced from the same sample in a study of neurological immune-mediated disorders. One entry per CDR3 protein, called by TCRdb with MiXCR from the 5' RACE reads. The sample lists about 55,000 distinct CDR3 sequences; around 3.6% were seen once. The source material was PBMCs. Receptor source: a man aged 30-40 years with multiple sclerosis.

As for this clonotype: The conserved final phenylalanine or tryptophan is absent from the CDR3, which likely points to a read error. The chain employs TRBV7-6 and TRBJ2-7, with D perhaps TRBD1 or TRBD2 (5 bases each). This CDR3 has 13 amino acids. CDR1 SGHVS and CDR2 FNYEAQ come from the germline V gene. V was cut by 4 bases and J by 1 base, with 8 bases left in between. The CDR3 here is CASSWDGSYEQYN. CDR3 coding DNA: TGTGCCAGCAGCTGGGACGGTTCCTACGAGCAGTACAAC.

This clonotype was counted ten times or more. The V gene is TRBV28, the J gene TRBJ1-5; D might be TRBD1 (5 bases). V was clipped by 8 bases and J by 3 bases, with 8 bases between them. The CDR3 has 12 residues. Germline V gene data show CDR1 as MDHEN and CDR2 as SYDVKM. CDR3 protein: CASGGNNQPQHF. In DNA, the CDR3 is TGTGCCAGCGGGGGAAACAATCAGCCCCAGCATTTT.

This clonotype appeared many times. The chain joins TRBV20-1 to TRBJ1-1; weak D call: TRBD1 (5 bases). Germline CDR1 is DFQATT and CDR2 is SNEGSKA (reference sequence). This CDR3 region has 14 residues. The V end was cut by 6 bases, the J end by 2 bases, with 16 bases between. CDR3 sequence: CSATPIQGNTEAFF. CDR3 coding DNA: TGCAGTGCAACCCCTATCCAGGGAAACACTGAAGCTTTCTTT.

This clonotype was seen ten or more times. The chain is built from TRBV20-1 and TRBJ1-1; tentative D call: TRBD1 (5 bases). The CDR3 extends over 14 amino acids. V dropped 0 bases and J dropped 10 bases, with 18 bases sitting between them. Germline-derived CDR1 and CDR2 are DFQATT and SNEGSKA (reference sequence). This CDR3 reads CSARDERRDGVAFF. The CDR3 DNA sequence: TGCAGTGCTAGAGATGAGAGGCGGGACGGGGTAGCTTTCTTT.

This chain links TRBV21-1 with TRBJ1-5; the table's D call, TRBD1, was not checked against the DNA. TRBV21-1 corresponds to a pseudogene. This CDR3 is built from 15 residues. The CDR3 is CASSNSPGRSQPQNF. CDR3 coding DNA: TGTGCCAGCAGCAATAGCCCCGGGAGGAGCCAGCCCCAGAATTTT.

This clonotype was seen many times. CDR3 sequence (DNA): TGCGCCAGCAACCCGGAACGGATAGGCGATACGCAGTATTTT. Translated, it gives CASNPERIGDTQYF. The chain joins TRBV5-1 to TRBJ2-3; no definite D call. CDR3 length equals 14 residues. Trimming stripped 6 bases from V and 6 bases from J, with 17 bases between. Per the germline V gene, CDR1 is SGHRS and CDR2 is YFSETQ.

This clonotype was detected many times. The chain has TRBV3-1 and TRBJ2-1, with TRBD2 matching 10 bases. Germline CDR1 is LGHDT and CDR2 is YNNKEL (reference sequence). The CDR3 loop spans 16 amino acids. The V segment lost 1 base and the J segment 3 bases; nucleotides outside the gene matches: 3. This CDR3 is CASSQVSGRNYNEQFF. As DNA, the CDR3 is TGTGCCAGCAGCCAAGTTAGCGGGAGGAACTACAATGAGCAGTTCTTC.

This clonotype has a count of ten or more. This chain links TRBV29-1 with TRBJ1-1; 7 bases are a match to TRBD1. Germline CDR1 and CDR2: SQVTM and ANQGSEA. V dropped 6 bases and J dropped 0; count of bases not matched to a gene: 7. CDR3 length equals 14 residues. The CDR3 spells CSVPAGTVNTEAFF. The CDR3 bases are TGCAGCGTACCAGCCGGGACAGTGAACACTGAAGCTTTCTTT.

J is TRBJ1-2 and V is TRBV7-2, with D uncertain. V lost 5 bases to trimming and J lost 4 bases, with 23 bases between them. The length of the CDR3 is 17 residues. CDR1 and CDR2 from the germline V gene are SGHTA and FQGNSA. The CDR3: CASSRGTVTPPAYGYTF. CDR3 DNA: TGTGCCAGCAGCCGAGGCACCGTAACACCACCGGCCTATGGCTACACCTTC.

In its sample, this clonotype was seen a few times. With a much larger clone just one base away, this may be a read error. The V call is TRBV20-1, the J call TRBJ1-2; 7 nucleotides line up with TRBD1. The CDR3 has 13 amino acids. The germline CDR1 and CDR2 sequences are DFQATT and SNEGSKA (reference sequence). V was pared by 6 bases and J by 3 bases, with 7 bases of the junction left unmatched. CDR3 loop: CSARDRADYGYTF. Written as DNA, the CDR3 is TGCAGTGCAAGGGACAGAGCAGACTATGGCTACACCTTC.

This clonotype appeared many times. J is TRBJ2-7 and V is TRBV11-2; 7 bases agree with TRBD1. V lost 1 base to trimming and J lost 3 bases; unmatched junction nucleotides: 3. Germline V gives CDR1 SGHAT, CDR2 FQNNGV. The CDR3 is made up of 14 amino acids. In DNA, the CDR3 is TGTGCCAGCAGCTTAGTTTCAGGGGGCTACGAGCAGTACTTC. Its translation is CASSLVSGGYEQYF.

The chain couples TRBV6-1 to TRBJ2-3, with D possibly matching TRBD1 (5 bases). CDR1 and CDR2 (germline): MNHNS, SASEGT. Trimming took off 1 base at V and 4 bases at J, with 18 bases between the two ends. The CDR3 runs 17 residues. CDR3 protein: CASSEGRQGRLADTQYF. CDR3 in DNA: TGTGCCAGCAGTGAAGGGCGCCAGGGAAGGCTTGCAGATACGCAGTATTTT.

This clonotype appeared many times. The rearrangement links TRBV5-1 to TRBJ2-3; possibly TRBD1 or TRBD2 for D (5 bases each). Germline lookup yields CDR1 SGHRS and CDR2 YFSETQ. With 0 bases removed from V and 4 bases from J, the gap between germline ends came to 15 bases. This CDR3 contains 16 residues. CDR3 in DNA: TGCGCCAGCAGCTTGGGCTCCCGGCGAGGGGCAGATACGCAGTATTTT. Its protein product is CASSLGSRRGADTQYF.

This clonotype was recorded many times. This sequence joins TRBV20-1 and TRBJ1-1; tentative D call: TRBD1 (5 bases). Germline assignment: CDR1 DFQATT and CDR2 SNEGSKA (reference sequence). V lost 0 bases and J 6 bases, leaving 14 bases between the germline ends. The CDR3 runs to 14 residues. The CDR3 spells CSAREGVRYAEAFF. CDR3 coding DNA: TGCAGTGCTAGAGAGGGGGTAAGGTACGCTGAAGCTTTCTTT.

This clonotype showed up many times. The V gene is TRBV5-1, the J gene TRBJ1-1, with D unresolved. CDR1 is SGHRS, CDR2 YFSETQ, per germline. The CDR3 has 14 amino acids. Trimming stripped 1 base from V and 2 bases from J, with 9 bases between. The CDR3 nucleotides are TGCGCCAGCAGCTTGATAGGAGCAAACACTGAAGCTTTCTTT. It is translated as CASSLIGANTEAFF.

By proportion, this clonotype is medium-sized (0.01 to 0.1%). The chain has TRBV4-1 and TRBJ2-6; maybe TRBD2 (5 bases). CDR1 is MGHRA and CDR2 is YSYEKL in the germline V gene. The length of the CDR3 is 16 residues. V lost 4 bases and J 2 bases, leaving 12 bases between the germline ends. In nucleotides, the CDR3 is TGCGCCAGCAGCCCCACTCTCGGGGCTGGGGCCAACGTCCTGACTTTC. This encodes CASSPTLGAGANVLTF.

This clonotype was found many times. The chain couples TRBV20-1 to TRBJ1-1; TRBD1 matches 7 bases. Germline loops: CDR1 DFQATT, CDR2 SNEGSKA (reference sequence). V gave up 0 bases and J gave up 5 bases; unmatched junction bases: 6. The CDR3 runs to 14 residues. The CDR3 loop reads CSAREPGQSTEAFF. The CDR3 region has the DNA TGCAGTGCTAGAGAACCGGGACAGTCGACTGAAGCTTTCTTT.

This clonotype has at least ten counts. V is TRBV7-2 and J is TRBJ2-3; 9 nucleotides agree with TRBD2. This CDR3 spans 17 amino acids. The germline V gene encodes CDR1 SGHTA and CDR2 FQGNSA. V was pared by 1 base and J by 1 base, with 6 bases of the junction left unmatched. CDR3 sequence (DNA): TGTGCCAGCAGCTTAGGTCCCCTAGCGGGACGCACAGATACGCAGTATTTT. This encodes CASSLGPLAGRTDTQYF.

The chain uses TRBV5-5 and TRBJ2-7; the match to TRBD1 covers 7 bases. CDR1 is SGHKS, CDR2 YYEKEE, per germline (reference sequence). The CDR3 is 12 amino acids. V was pared by 4 bases and J by 5 bases, with 3 bases of the junction left unmatched. The CDR3 loop reads CASSRDSDEQYF. The CDR3 coding sequence is TGTGCCAGCAGCCGGGACAGCGACGAGCAGTACTTC.